The 29 T cell receptor beta chains below were found in one sample sequenced in a study of T cell repertoires in cytomegalovirus infection. No antigen has been assigned to these receptors. One entry per CDR3 protein, called by TCRdb with MiXCR from the reads. The sample consists of about 220,000 distinct CDR3 sequences, 38% of them appearing once. Here the sequenced sample was CD8+ T cells from cultured PBMCs, taken from culture after CMV antigen stimulation. The receptors here all came from a human donor in good health (CMV status not recorded). Some clones in this sample may be carry-over from other donors' samples.

The chain has TRBV7-9 and TRBJ1-2; possible D gene TRBD1, 5 bases. Germline V CDR1 and CDR2: SEHNR, FQNEAQ (reference sequence). V lost 5 bases and J lost 1, with 17 bases in between. The CDR3 is made up of 16 amino acids. CDR3 nucleotides: TGTGCCAGCAGCACGCCCAACCGGGACGATAACTATGGCTACACCTTC. Its protein product is CASSTPNRDDNYGYTF.

The chain has TRBV20-1 and TRBJ2-7, with D perhaps matching TRBD1 (5 bases). The CDR3 contains 12 residues. Germline loops: CDR1 DFQATT, CDR2 SNEGSKA (reference sequence). Trimming removed 4 bases from V and 0 bases from J, with 7 bases in between. This chain's CDR3 is CSATQGSYEQYF. The CDR3 DNA is TGCAGTGCTACTCAGGGCTCCTACGAGCAGTACTTC.

This clonotype was detected ten times or more. This chain links TRBV19 with TRBJ2-1; D is uncertain. Germline V CDR1 and CDR2: LNHDA, SQIVND (reference sequence). The CDR3 runs to 15 residues. The V end lost 5 bases, the J end lost 4 bases, and 15 bases lay between the germline ends. CDR3 DNA: TGTGCCAGTAGTGTCTCCGGCCTAAAATACAATGAGCAGTTCTTC. Its translation is CASSVSGLKYNEQFF.

The chain uses TRBV24-1 and TRBJ1-2; the D is unclear. The V gene's germline CDR1 is KGHDR and CDR2 SFDVKD. The V gene lost 0 bases and the J gene lost 6 bases, with 7 bases spanning the gap. The CDR3 extends over 13 amino acids. The CDR3 coding sequence is TGTGCCACCAGTGATTTGACCGGGCATGGCTACACCTTC. Its protein is CATSDLTGHGYTF.

The sample holds a few counts of this clonotype. The chain combines TRBV28 with TRBJ1-2, with a possible D match to TRBD1 (6 bases). This CDR3 contains 14 residues. Per the germline V gene, CDR1 is MDHEN and CDR2 is SYDVKM. With 5 bases removed from V and 4 bases from J, the gap between germline ends came to 14 bases. The CDR3 here is CASSPPGGGYGYTF. The CDR3 nucleotides are TGTGCCAGCAGTCCACCCGGGGGCGGCTATGGCTACACCTTC.

This clonotype was observed many times. A junction boundary mismatches the germline segment, possibly from a read error. The chain links TRBV7-2 to TRBJ1-5; tentatively, D is TRBD1 (5 bases). The CDR3 sequence is 12 residues long. Germline V gene sequence: CDR1 SGHTA, CDR2 FQGNSA. Here the CDR3 reads CASSTPGAPPDF. Written as DNA, the CDR3 is TGTGCCAGCAGCACCCCCGGGGCCCCTCCGGATTTT.

This clonotype was counted only a few times. This chain uses TRBV18 with TRBJ1-2, with 7 bases identical to TRBD1. The V gene's germline CDR1 is KGHSH and CDR2 LQKENI. With 5 bases clipped from V and 3 bases from J, the junction kept 6 bases outside the gene matches. The CDR3 totals 14 residues. The chain's CDR3 is CASSAAGGDYGYTF. The CDR3 DNA is TGTGCCAGCTCAGCGGCAGGGGGGGACTATGGCTACACCTTC.

This clonotype was seen a handful of times. The chain links TRBV12-3 or TRBV12-4 to TRBJ2-3; D ambiguous. The CDR3 is made up of 14 amino acids. Trimming took 3 bases from V and 2 from J, leaving 9 bases between them. CDR3 amino acids: CASSFESDTDTQYF. The CDR3 bases are TGTGCCAGCAGTTTTGAGTCCGACACAGATACGCAGTATTTT.

The gene calls are TRBV27 and TRBJ1-1; D is perhaps TRBD1 (6 bases). The CDR3 is 11 amino acids. The ends were cut back, 8 bases at V and 11 bases at J, with 15 bases in the middle. CDR1 is MNHEY, CDR2 SMNVEV, per germline (reference sequence). DNA for the CDR3: TGTGCCAGCGTTAGGGGGTTAGGGGCTTTCTTT. Translating gives CASVRGLGAFF.

For the CDR3, the DNA is TGTGCCAGCAGGACCCGCGCCGTCTACAATGAGCAGTTCTTC. Its translation is CASRTRAVYNEQFF. The chain couples TRBV6-6 to TRBJ2-1; no firm D call. This CDR3 contains 14 residues. CDR1 and CDR2 (germline): MNHNY, SVGAGI (reference sequence). V dropped 6 bases and J dropped 3 bases, with 12 bases sitting between them.

The chain has TRBV4-1 and TRBJ1-5; D might be TRBD1 (5 bases). The CDR3 is made up of 16 amino acids. The V and J ends lost 1 base and 1 base respectively, with 11 bases between them. Germline CDR1 is MGHRA and CDR2 is YSYEKL. This CDR3 reads CASSQGGDSSNQPQHF. The DNA of the CDR3 is TGCGCCAGCAGCCAAGGGGGGGACTCAAGCAATCAGCCCCAGCATTTT.

In this sample, this clonotype turned up many times. The chain combines TRBV12-3 or TRBV12-4 with TRBJ2-7, with 8 bases matching TRBD1. V dropped 2 bases and J dropped 4; count of bases not matched to a gene: 4. The CDR3 runs 14 residues. Here the CDR3 reads CASSLRQGAYEQYF. The CDR3 DNA sequence: TGTGCCAGCAGTTTACGGCAGGGGGCTTACGAGCAGTACTTC.

This chain connects TRBV11-1 to TRBJ2-5; D might be TRBD2 (5 bases). From germline, CDR1 is SGHAT and CDR2 FQDESV (reference sequence). V was shortened by 5 bases and J by 5 bases, with 12 bases between the two germline ends. The CDR3 loop spans 13 amino acids. DNA for the CDR3: TGTGCCAGCAGCCCCCGGGAAAGGGAGACCCAGTACTTC. The encoded protein is CASSPRERETQYF.

The chain carries TRBV6-1 and TRBJ2-1; perhaps D is TRBD1 or TRBD2 (6 bases each). V was clipped by 5 bases and J by 2 bases, with 16 bases between them. The CDR3 runs to 16 residues. CDR1 is MNHNS and CDR2 is SASEGT in the germline V gene. CDR3 in DNA: TGTGCCAGCAGTTATAATAGGGGGGAGGCCTACAATGAGCAGTTCTTC. Its translation is CASSYNRGEAYNEQFF.

The chain links TRBV27 to TRBJ2-1; 10 bases are a match to TRBD1. This CDR3 is built from 15 residues. Germline V gene lookup returns CDR1 MNHEY and CDR2 SMNVEV (reference sequence). V shed 5 bases, J shed 4 bases, and the junction held 5 bases outside the gene matches. CDR3 sequence reads: CASSDRDRGYNEQFF. As DNA, the CDR3 is TGTGCCAGCAGTGATCGGGACAGGGGTTACAATGAGCAGTTCTTC.

This chain uses TRBV28 with TRBJ2-2; D gene unclear. The CDR3 contains 14 residues. V was pared by 3 bases and J by 6 bases, with 11 bases between. Looked up from germline, CDR1 is MDHEN and CDR2 is SYDVKM. CDR3 region: CASSFGQFSGELFF. The CDR3 nucleotides read TGTGCCAGCAGTTTCGGTCAGTTCTCCGGGGAGCTGTTTTTT. Looking up the rest from reference TRBV28 and TRBJ2-2 gives the full variable domain: DVKVTQSSRYLVKRTGEKVFLECVQDMDHENMFWYRQDPGLGLRLIYFSYDVKMKEKGDIPEGYSVSREKKERFSLILESASTNQTSMYLCASSFGQFSGELFFGEGSRLTVL.

This clonotype was counted between two and nine times. The V call is TRBV28, the J call TRBJ2-3; D not resolved. The length of the CDR3 is 16 residues. V gave up 4 bases and J gave up 4 bases, with 18 bases separating them. CDR1 is MDHEN and CDR2 is SYDVKM in the germline V gene. CDR3 bases: TGTGCCAGCAGTTCCTTGACGGCTCTTAGGTCAGATACGCAGTATTTT. Its protein product is CASSSLTALRSDTQYF.

This chain joins TRBV27 and TRBJ2-7; 8 bases match TRBD1. The V and J ends lost 8 bases and 2 bases, in that order; junction bases with no gene match: 5. This CDR3 contains 13 residues. CDR1 is MNHEY and CDR2 is SMNVEV in the germline V gene (reference sequence). The CDR3 DNA reads as TGTGCCAGCGCCCGGACAGGGACCTACGAGCAGTACTTC. It translates to CASARTGTYEQYF.

The chain joins TRBV24-1 to TRBJ2-1; D tentatively fits TRBD1 or TRBD2 (5 bases each). Trimming shortened V by 6 bases and J by 0 bases, and 11 bases separated the two germline ends. This CDR3 region has 15 residues. The germline V gene encodes CDR1 KGHDR and CDR2 SFDVKD. CDR3 region: CATSLPGRSYNEQFF. The CDR3 DNA is TGTGCCACCAGTCTCCCGGGACGCTCCTACAATGAGCAGTTCTTC.

The rearrangement uses TRBV27 and TRBJ1-1, with no clear D. Germline V gene data show CDR1 as MNHEY and CDR2 as SMNVEV (reference sequence). The CDR3 consists of 14 residues. V dropped 2 bases and J dropped 6 bases, with 13 bases sitting between them. CDR3 region: CASSLVQAPAEAFF. The CDR3 region has the DNA TGTGCCAGCAGTTTAGTCCAGGCACCCGCTGAAGCTTTCTTT.

V gene TRBV29-1 combines with J gene TRBJ2-1; D is undetermined. V lost 1 base, J lost 0 bases, and 13 bases lay in between. Germline V lookup: CDR1 SQVTM, CDR2 ANQGSEA. There are 16 residues in the CDR3. The CDR3 nucleotides read TGCAGCGTTGAAGGGACGGCCAGAAGCTCCTACAATGAGCAGTTCTTC. Amino acids: CSVEGTARSSYNEQFF.

Only a few counts were recorded for this clonotype. The chain links TRBV3-1 to TRBJ1-2, with 11 bases matching TRBD1. Trimming removed 1 base from V and 2 bases from J; junction bases left unmatched: 6. This CDR3 comprises 17 residues. From germline, CDR1 is LGHDT and CDR2 YNNKEL (reference sequence). CDR3 sequence reads: CASSQAGTGGWNYGYTF. CDR3 sequence (DNA): TGTGCCAGCAGCCAAGCCGGGACAGGGGGATGGAACTATGGCTACACCTTC. Together with reference TRBV3-1 and TRBJ1-2, the CDR3 gives the full variable domain: DTAVSQTPKYLVTQMGNDKSIKCEQNLGHDTMYWYKQDSKKFLKIMFSYNNKELIINETVPNRFSPKSPDKAHLNLHINSLELGDSAVYFCASSQAGTGGWNYGYTFGSGTRLTVV.

The chain is built from TRBV4-2 and TRBJ1-5; 8 positions match TRBD1. The germline V gene encodes CDR1 LGHNA and CDR2 YNFKEQ. The CDR3 runs to 16 residues. V lost 1 base and J lost 0; bases outside the gene matches: 2. CDR3 sequence: CASSQGTGNSNQPQHF. CDR3 in DNA: TGTGCCAGCAGCCAAGGGACAGGGAATAGCAATCAGCCCCAGCATTTT.

J is TRBJ1-1 and V is TRBV7-9; D is perhaps TRBD1 (6 bases). CDR1 and CDR2 (germline): SEHNR, FQNEAQ (reference sequence). The CDR3 totals 15 residues. The V and J ends lost 7 bases and 1 base respectively, with 16 bases between them. CDR3 region: CASNRGGRENTEAFF. The CDR3 nucleotides are TGTGCCAGCAACCGGGGGGGGCGAGAGAACACTGAAGCTTTCTTT.

This clonotype was detected a few times. The chain joins TRBV27 to TRBJ1-2; D is unresolved. CDR1 is MNHEY and CDR2 is SMNVEV in the germline V gene (reference sequence). This CDR3 spans 13 amino acids. V was shortened by 2 bases and J by 3 bases, with 7 bases between the two germline ends. The CDR3 DNA reads as TGTGCCAGCAGTTTAGACGGCTACTATGGCTACACCTTC. This encodes CASSLDGYYGYTF.

This chain uses TRBV11-1 with TRBJ2-1; D is uncertain. V shed 3 bases and J shed 4 bases, with 7 bases lying between them. CDR1 and CDR2 from the germline V gene are SGHAT and FQDESV (reference sequence). The length of the CDR3 is 13 residues. The CDR3 DNA is TGTGCCAGCAGCTTCAACATATACAATGAGCAGTTCTTC. This sequence encodes CASSFNIYNEQFF.

This chain joins TRBV12-3 or TRBV12-4 and TRBJ1-2; unclear D gene. V was pared by 11 bases and J by 6 bases, with 10 bases between. The CDR3 length is 10 residues. CDR3 protein: CAVRRDGYTF. CDR3 bases: TGTGCCGTCCGTAGGGATGGCTACACCTTC.

This clonotype came up many times. The chain has TRBV5-5 and TRBJ2-1; 12 bases align to TRBD2. This CDR3 is 15 amino acids long. With 3 bases clipped from V and 7 bases from J, the junction kept 5 bases outside the gene matches. Germline-derived CDR1 and CDR2 are SGHKS and YYEKEE (reference sequence). The chain's CDR3 is CASSSGLAGFNEQFF. CDR3 coding DNA: TGTGCCAGCAGCTCCGGACTAGCGGGGTTTAATGAGCAGTTCTTC. Full variable domain (remainder filled in from reference TRBV5-5 and TRBJ2-1): DAGVTQSPTHLIKTRGQQVTLRCSPISGHKSVSWYQQVLGQGPQFIFQYYEKEERGRGNFPDRFSARQFPNYSSELNVNALLLGDSALYLCASSSGLAGFNEQFFGPGTRLTVL.

The genes are TRBV5-1 and TRBJ2-7, with 8 bases aligning to TRBD2. CDR1 and CDR2 (germline): SGHRS, YFSETQ. Losses at the gene ends were 4 bases for V and 1 base for J; bases not matched to a gene: 4. The CDR3 is 14 residues long. The CDR3 region is CASSRRGESYEQYF. The CDR3 DNA sequence: TGCGCCAGCAGCCGGCGGGGGGAGTCCTACGAGCAGTACTTC.